This TCR beta chain was identified during a study of T and B cells in COVID-19 patients. Overall study context: Blood was sampled from COVID-19 patients who were either actively infected or recovered. Most recovered patients had mild to moderate COVID-19 treated as outpatients. Findings and limits, study-wide: In COVID-19 patients, T cell receptor beta variable and joining gene use was reportedly strongly skewed. Clonality of TRB repertoires was high in active COVID-19; recovery brought above-healthy diversity and richness.

Blood genomic DNA input for TRB amplification was roughly 250-500 ng. Germline lookup yields CDR1 DFQATT and CDR2 SNEGSKA (reference sequence). The CDR3 sequence is 14 residues long. Deletions cut 2 bases from V and 2 bases from J, with 13 bases between. About this clonotype itself: Antigen: not known.

BIOMED2 TRB-A/B primer pools were used in multiplex TRB PCR. TCRdb passed the multiplex PCR reads through MiXCR, listing each CDR3 protein once. The sample consists of thousands of distinct CDR3 sequences, about 20% of them appearing once. This sequence joins TRBV20-1 and TRBJ2-7, with D tentatively TRBD2 (6 bases). This receptor was obtained from a human donor who had recovered from COVID-19. The sample was blood. CDR3 amino acids: CSARYGSTPYEQYF. The CDR3 DNA reads as TGCAGTGCTAGATACGGGAGTACCCCCTACGAGCAGTACTTC.